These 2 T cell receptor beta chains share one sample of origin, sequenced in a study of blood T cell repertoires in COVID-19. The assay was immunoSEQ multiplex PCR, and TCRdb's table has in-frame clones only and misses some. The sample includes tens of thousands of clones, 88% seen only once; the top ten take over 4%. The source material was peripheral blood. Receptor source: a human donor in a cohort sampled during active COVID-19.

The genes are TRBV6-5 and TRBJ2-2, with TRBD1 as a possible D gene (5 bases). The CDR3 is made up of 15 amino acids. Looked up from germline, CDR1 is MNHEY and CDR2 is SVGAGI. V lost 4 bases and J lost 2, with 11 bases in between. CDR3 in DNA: TGTGCCAGCAGTTTGTCCAGGGATAACACCGGGGAGCTGTTTTTT. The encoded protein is CASSLSRDNTGELFF.

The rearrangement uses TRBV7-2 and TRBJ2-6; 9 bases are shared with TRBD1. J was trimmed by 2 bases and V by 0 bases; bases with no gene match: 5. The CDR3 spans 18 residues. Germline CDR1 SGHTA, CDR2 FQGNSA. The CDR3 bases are TGTGCCAGCAGCTTAGCCAGGACAGGGGAACCTGGGGCCAACGTCCTGACTTTC. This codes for CASSLARTGEPGANVLTF.